A single TCR beta chain is shown here with its context. The sample comes from a study of blood T cell repertoires in COVID-19. Whole-study context: Collection of acute and convalescent COVID-19 samples took place in the United States, Italy and Spain.

Everyone who took part was about 18 to 89 years old, and they came from about 25 US areas. The method was immunoSEQ multiplex PCR; TCRdb's version includes in-frame clones alone and lacks a portion of them. This table holds 350,000 to 400,000 clones, roughly nine tenths found once. The receptor was derived from a woman in her thirties who had recovered from COVID-19. The sequenced sample was PBMCs or T cells enriched from blood (not recorded which).

CDR3 nucleotide sequence: TGTGCCAGCAGTTACTCAGGATTTACTACGGTGGAGCAGTACTTC. Its translation: CASSYSGFTTVEQYF. The gene calls are TRBV6-5 and TRBJ2-7; no definite D call. Looked up from germline, CDR1 is MNHEY and CDR2 is SVGAGI. CDR3 length equals 15 residues. The V and J ends lost 0 bases and 7 bases respectively, with 16 bases between them.